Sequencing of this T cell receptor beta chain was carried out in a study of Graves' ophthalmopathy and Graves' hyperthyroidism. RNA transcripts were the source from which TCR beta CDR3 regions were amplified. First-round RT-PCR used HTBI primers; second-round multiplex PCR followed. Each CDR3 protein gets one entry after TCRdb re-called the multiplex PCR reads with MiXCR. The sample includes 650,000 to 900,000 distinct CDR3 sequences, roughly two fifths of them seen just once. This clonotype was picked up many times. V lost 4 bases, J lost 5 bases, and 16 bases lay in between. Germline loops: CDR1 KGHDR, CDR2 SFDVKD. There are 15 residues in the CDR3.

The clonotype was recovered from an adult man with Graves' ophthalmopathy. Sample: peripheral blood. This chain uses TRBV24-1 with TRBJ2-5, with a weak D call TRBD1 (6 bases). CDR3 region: CATSEPTGGSETQYF. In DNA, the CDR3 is TGTGCCACCAGTGAACCGACAGGCGGTTCCGAGACCCAGTACTTC.